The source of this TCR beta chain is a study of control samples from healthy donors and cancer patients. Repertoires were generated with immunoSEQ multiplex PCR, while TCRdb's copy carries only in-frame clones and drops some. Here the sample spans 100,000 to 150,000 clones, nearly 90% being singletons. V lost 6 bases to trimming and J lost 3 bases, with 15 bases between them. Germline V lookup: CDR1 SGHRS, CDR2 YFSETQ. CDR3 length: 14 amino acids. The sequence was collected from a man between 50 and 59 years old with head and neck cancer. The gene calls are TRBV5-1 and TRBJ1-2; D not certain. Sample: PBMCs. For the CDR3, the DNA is TGCGCCAGCACTCCCAGTGATTTATACTATGGCTACACCTTC. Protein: CASTPSDLYYGYTF.